The 18 T cell receptor beta chains given below trace back to one sample, sequenced in a study of blood T cells in healthy people across ages. Through a sample-barcoded 5' primer and a J-beta primer mix, a second PCR was run for roughly 6 to 12 cycles. TCRdb processed the 5' RACE reads anew with MiXCR; each CDR3 protein has one entry. The data hold 1,300,000 or so distinct CDR3 sequences, with roughly 64% observed a single time. The sequenced sample was blood. These TCRs come from a man aged 18-30 years in good health.

This clonotype was counted only a few times. The chain uses TRBV27 and TRBJ2-7, with D maybe TRBD2 (5 bases). V was shortened by 5 bases and J by 2 bases, with 13 bases between the two germline ends. The CDR3 covers 14 residues. CDR1 and CDR2 (germline): MNHEY, SMNVEV (reference sequence). The CDR3 sequence is CASSPLAGAYEQYF. CDR3 sequence (DNA): TGTGCCAGCAGTCCTCTAGCTGGAGCCTACGAGCAGTACTTC.

This clonotype was found a few times. V gene TRBV29-1 combines with J gene TRBJ2-1; no reliable D call. Trimming shortened V by 6 bases and J by 8 bases, and 17 bases separated the two germline ends. Germline CDR1 is SQVTM and CDR2 is ANQGSEA. There are 13 residues in the CDR3. CDR3 in amino acids: CSVAGPNPHEQFF. The CDR3 region has the DNA TGCAGCGTAGCCGGGCCAAACCCTCATGAGCAGTTCTTC.

The chain carries TRBV7-2 and TRBJ2-1; D unresolved. The CDR3 runs to 15 residues. V gave up 5 bases and J gave up 6 bases, with 17 bases separating them. Germline CDR1 SGHTA, CDR2 FQGNSA. CDR3: CASSPHRVQPNEQFF. DNA for the CDR3: TGTGCCAGCAGCCCCCATAGGGTGCAGCCCAATGAGCAGTTCTTC.

This clonotype was seen only a few times. The chain carries TRBV20-1 and TRBJ2-4; D is perhaps TRBD1 or TRBD2 (5 bases each). This CDR3 is 17 amino acids long. CDR1 and CDR2 from the germline V gene are DFQATT and SNEGSKA (reference sequence). V was pared by 4 bases and J by 0 bases, with 19 bases between. The CDR3 nucleotides are TGCAGTGCTACGTCGGAAGTCAGGGACCTAGCCAAAAACATTCAGTACTTC. Translating gives CSATSEVRDLAKNIQYF.

In nucleotides, the CDR3 is TGCGCCAGCAGCAAGGACGGGCTAAATTCACCCCTCCACTTT. It translates to CASSKDGLNSPLHF. This rearrangement joins TRBV5-1 to TRBJ1-6; D not certain. CDR1 is SGHRS and CDR2 is YFSETQ in the germline V gene. V was clipped by 4 bases and J by 7 bases, with 12 bases between them. This CDR3 has 14 residues. Full variable domain (remainder filled in from reference TRBV5-1 and TRBJ1-6): KAGVTQTPRYLIKTRGQQVTLSCSPISGHRSVSWYQQTPGQGLQFLFEYFSETQRNKGNFPGRFSGRQFSNSRSEMNVSTLELGDSALYLCASSKDGLNSPLHFGNGTRLTVT.

This clonotype showed up just once. V usage is TRBV14 and J usage is TRBJ2-7, with D perhaps TRBD2 (5 bases). This CDR3 has 13 residues. Germline lookup yields CDR1 SGHDN and CDR2 FVKESK. The V end was cut by 6 bases, the J end by 4 bases, with 13 bases between. The CDR3 reads CASRPPGGYEQYF. The CDR3 nucleotides are TGTGCCAGCAGACCACCAGGCGGGTACGAGCAGTACTTC. Complete variable domain (other parts from reference TRBV14 and TRBJ2-7): EAGVTQFPSHSVIEKGQTVTLRCDPISGHDNLYWYRRVMGKEIKFLLHFVKESKQDESGMPNNRFLAERTGGTYSTLKVQPAELEDSGVYFCASRPPGGYEQYFGPGTRLTVT.

This chain links TRBV27 with TRBJ2-1; 12 bases line up with TRBD2. Per germline, CDR1 MNHEY and CDR2 SMNVEV (reference sequence). The CDR3 extends over 15 amino acids. J gave up 10 bases and V 6 bases, and 10 bases lay outside the gene matches. CDR3 residues: CASRLSSGGALEQFF. DNA of the CDR3: TGTGCCAGCAGGCTTTCTAGCGGGGGGGCCTTAGAGCAGTTCTTC.

This chain uses TRBV20-1 with TRBJ2-5, with 11 bases matching TRBD1. From germline, CDR1 is DFQATT and CDR2 SNEGSKA (reference sequence). V shed 6 bases, J shed 5 bases, and the junction held 5 bases outside the gene matches. CDR3 length: 13 amino acids. The CDR3 loop is CSALDRGHETQYF. CDR3 DNA sequence: TGCAGTGCCCTGGACAGGGGGCATGAGACCCAGTACTTC.

The count of this clonotype is one. This chain uses TRBV3-1 with TRBJ2-7; possible D gene TRBD1, 6 bases. The V gene lost 0 bases and the J gene lost 2 bases, with 14 bases spanning the gap. CDR1 and CDR2 from the germline V gene are LGHDT and YNNKEL (reference sequence). The CDR3 contains 16 residues. CDR3 DNA sequence: TGTGCCAGCAGCCAAGAAGGACAGACCTTCCCCTACGAGCAGTACTTC. Residues: CASSQEGQTFPYEQYF.

This clonotype was seen a single time. The CDR3 DNA is TGTGCCAGCAGGACGACAGGGGCGGATGAAGCTTTCTTT. Protein sequence: CASRTTGADEAFF. The chain joins TRBV12-3 or TRBV12-4 to TRBJ1-1; 8 bases line up with TRBD1. The CDR3 is 13 residues long. V was pared by 6 bases and J by 7 bases, with 7 bases of the junction left unmatched.

The chain links TRBV12-3 or TRBV12-4 to TRBJ2-5; the match to TRBD2 covers 8 bases. J gave up 5 bases and V 8 bases, and 7 bases lay outside the gene matches. The CDR3 is made up of 13 amino acids. CDR3 loop: CASREGVGETQYF. The CDR3 nucleotides are TGTGCCAGCCGGGAGGGAGTCGGGGAGACCCAGTACTTC.

This clonotype was seen a handful of times. The chain has TRBV12-3 or TRBV12-4 and TRBJ2-3; D might be TRBD1 or TRBD2, each matching 5 bases. This CDR3 region has 17 residues. The ends were cut back, 6 bases at V and 2 bases at J, with 21 bases in the middle. In DNA form, the CDR3 reads TGTGCCAGCAGCCAGCTGGGACGTAGAAGAGCCACAGATACGCAGTATTTT. It translates to CASSQLGRRRATDTQYF.

This clonotype was picked up one time. The rearrangement links TRBV4-1 to TRBJ1-2, with TRBD1 matching over 8 bases. Germline V lookup: CDR1 MGHRA, CDR2 YSYEKL. The CDR3 extends over 18 amino acids. The V gene end was trimmed by 0 bases and the J gene end by 4 bases; junction bases not matched to a gene: 13. The CDR3 reads CASSQDTRQGRLAYGYTF. The CDR3 coding sequence is TGCGCCAGCAGCCAAGATACCCGACAGGGGCGCTTGGCCTATGGCTACACCTTC.

The sample holds a few counts of this clonotype. The genes are TRBV20-1 and TRBJ2-1; 7 bases are a match to TRBD1. CDR1 is DFQATT and CDR2 is SNEGSKA in the germline V gene (reference sequence). There are 14 residues in the CDR3. J lost 4 bases, V lost 1 base, and 4 bases had no gene match. The CDR3 nucleotides are TGCAGTGCTAGAGGCCGGGACAGTTACAATGAGCAGTTCTTC. Translated: CSARGRDSYNEQFF.

The chain couples TRBV20-1 to TRBJ2-7; weak D call: TRBD1 (5 bases). Germline V gene data show CDR1 as DFQATT and CDR2 as SNEGSKA (reference sequence). CDR3 length equals 15 residues. V was cut by 0 bases and J by 7 bases, with 19 bases left in between. The CDR3 here is CSARDKGPGQLEQYF. The CDR3 region has the DNA TGCAGTGCTAGAGATAAAGGGCCAGGGCAATTGGAGCAGTACTTC.

The genes are TRBV5-1 and TRBJ2-5; D not certain. This CDR3 spans 14 amino acids. V dropped 3 bases and J dropped 6 bases, with 15 bases sitting between them. Per the germline V gene, CDR1 is SGHRS and CDR2 is YFSETQ. The CDR3 nucleotides read TGCGCCAGCAGCTCCCGGCAAAACGGCAAGACCCAGTACTTC. Its protein is CASSSRQNGKTQYF.

This chain joins TRBV7-2 and TRBJ2-7, with 7 bases identical to TRBD1. CDR3 length: 14 amino acids. The V gene's germline CDR1 is SGHTA and CDR2 FQGNSA. V lost 4 bases, J lost 3 bases, and 6 bases stayed unmatched. CDR3 sequence (DNA): TGTGCCAGCAGCTCAGGGGACAGCCGCTACGAGCAGTACTTC. Its protein product is CASSSGDSRYEQYF. Full variable domain (missing parts from reference TRBV7-2 and TRBJ2-7): GAGVSQSPSNKVTEKGKDVELRCDPISGHTALYWYRQSLGQGLEFLIYFQGNSAPDKSGLPSDRFSAERTGGSVSTLTIQRTQQEDSAVYLCASSSGDSRYEQYFGPGTRLTVT.

The chain carries TRBV18 and TRBJ2-3; 7 bases line up with TRBD1. Per the germline V gene, CDR1 is KGHSH and CDR2 is LQKENI. This CDR3 spans 15 amino acids. With V trimmed by 5 bases and J by 4 bases, 9 bases remained unmatched. The DNA of the CDR3 is TGTGCCAGCTCATCTCTGGGACAGAGTTCAGATACGCAGTATTTT. This codes for CASSSLGQSSDTQYF. Variable domain in full (rest from reference TRBV18 and TRBJ2-3): NAGVMQNPRHLVRRRGQEARLRCSPMKGHSHVYWYRQLPEEGLKFMVYLQKENIIDESGMPKERFSAEFPKEGPSILRIQQVVRGDSAAYFCASSSLGQSSDTQYFGPGTRLTVL.